This T cell receptor beta chain came from a study of cytomegalovirus exposure and HLA in healthy donors. The PCR used 60 Vbeta and 13 Jbeta primers. Sequenced by immunoSEQ multiplex PCR; TCRdb stores in-frame clones only, minus some. Of around 140,000 clones listed, 80% are singletons. Trimming took off 4 bases at V and 4 bases at J, with 9 bases between the two ends. The CDR3 extends over 12 amino acids. The germline V gene encodes CDR1 SGHTS and CDR2 YDEGEE. Study outcomes and limitations: Using a false discovery rate of 0.05, a later analysis showed that approximately 18,000 TCR beta sequences were associated with HLA alleles. Highly shared variants forming one cluster were likely a sequencing artifact.

As to this clone: Its matching antigen is unknown.

The clonotype originates from a man aged 35 to 55 in good health and CMV-seronegative. Input material: PBMCs. The chain links TRBV5-8 to TRBJ2-7; TRBD1 is a possible D gene (6 bases). DNA for the CDR3: TGTGCCAGCAGCCGACAGGAATACGAGCAGTACTTC. Translation gives CASSRQEYEQYF.